This TCR beta chain was captured in a study of T cell changes during pregnancy in multiple sclerosis. This clone appeared once. The assay was immunoSEQ multiplex PCR, and TCRdb's table has in-frame clones only and misses some. The sample has over 45,000 clones; about 88% are singletons. Trimming shortened V by 0 bases and J by 0 bases, and 6 bases separated the two germline ends. The CDR3 is 14 amino acids. Germline-derived CDR1 and CDR2 are SGHTA and FQGTGA. The source material was CD4+ T cells from peripheral blood mononuclear cells, sampled in the third trimester of pregnancy. The chain has TRBV7-3 and TRBJ2-7; possibly TRBD1 for D (5 bases). This clonotype was sampled from a female donor with multiple sclerosis, enrolled in a pregnancy study. CDR3 nucleotides: TGTGCCAGCAGCTTAACAGACAGCTCCTACGAGCAGTACTTC. The encoded protein is CASSLTDSSYEQYF.